The entry below describes one T cell receptor beta chain. A much larger clone differs by one base, so this may be a read error. The patients had localized lung adenocarcinoma, a non-small cell subtype. These data come from a study of CD4 and CD8 cells across lung adenocarcinoma regions. MiXCR was run by TCRdb on the PCR reads, yielding one entry per CDR3 protein. The top ten hold around 20% of the sample, which has around 11,000 distinct CDR3 sequences, 53% seen once. This CDR3 is built from 14 residues. Germline V gene data show CDR1 as MNHEY and CDR2 as SMNVEV (reference sequence). This TCR was sampled from a male donor with lung adenocarcinoma. The CD4 and CD8 labels of this study may be unreliable. The chain uses TRBV27 and TRBJ2-7; D perhaps matches TRBD2 (7 bases). Input material: CD4+ T cells from the center of a lung tumor. CDR3 residues: CASRSGGNSCEQYF. CDR3 nucleotides: TGTGCCAGCCGCTCGGGGGGCAACTCCTGCGAGCAGTACTTC.